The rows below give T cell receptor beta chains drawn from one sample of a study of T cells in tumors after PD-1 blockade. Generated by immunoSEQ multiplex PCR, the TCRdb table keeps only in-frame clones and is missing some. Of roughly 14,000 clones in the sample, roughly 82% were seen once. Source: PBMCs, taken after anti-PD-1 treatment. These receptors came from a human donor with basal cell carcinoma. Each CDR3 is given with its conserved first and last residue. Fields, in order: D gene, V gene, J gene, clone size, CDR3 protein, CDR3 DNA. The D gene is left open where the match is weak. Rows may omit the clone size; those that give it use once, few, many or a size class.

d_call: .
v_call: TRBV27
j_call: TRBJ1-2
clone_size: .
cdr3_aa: CASSLQSGNGYGYTF
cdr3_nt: TGTGCCAGCAGTTTACAGTCAGGCAACGGGTATGGCTACACCTTC

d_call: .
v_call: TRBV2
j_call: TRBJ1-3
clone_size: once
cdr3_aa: CASSVNSGTTGNTIYF
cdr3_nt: TGTGCCAGCAGTGTAAATTCCGGGACAACTGGAAACACCATATATTTT

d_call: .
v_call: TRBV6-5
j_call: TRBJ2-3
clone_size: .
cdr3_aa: CASGQPTDTQYF
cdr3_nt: TGTGCCAGTGGGCAGCCCACAGATACGCAGTATTTT

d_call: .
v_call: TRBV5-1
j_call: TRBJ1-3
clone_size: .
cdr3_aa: CASSLRGRGNTIYF
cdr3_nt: TGCGCCAGCAGCTTGCGGGGGCGCGGAAACACCATATATTTT

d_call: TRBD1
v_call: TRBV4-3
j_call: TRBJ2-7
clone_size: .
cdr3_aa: CASSQAWTGGADEQYF
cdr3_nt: TGCGCCAGCAGCCAGGCATGGACAGGGGGGGCTGACGAGCAGTACTTC

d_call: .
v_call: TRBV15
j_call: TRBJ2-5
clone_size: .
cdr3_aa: CATSRDRTWETQYF
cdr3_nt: TGTGCCACCAGCAGAGATCGGACTTGGGAGACCCAGTACTTC

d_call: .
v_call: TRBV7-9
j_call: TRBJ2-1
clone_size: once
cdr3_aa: CASSPDLKSYNEQFF
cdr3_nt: TGTGCCAGCAGCCCGGACTTAAAATCCTACAATGAGCAGTTCTTC

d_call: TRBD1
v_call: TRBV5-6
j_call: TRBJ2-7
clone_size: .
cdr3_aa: CASSFTQGASSYEQYF
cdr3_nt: TGTGCCAGCAGTTTTACCCAGGGGGCTTCGTCCTACGAGCAGTACTTC

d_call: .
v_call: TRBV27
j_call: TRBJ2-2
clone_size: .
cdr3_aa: CASSFFRARVTGELFF
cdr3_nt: TGTGCCAGCAGTTTTTTTAGGGCTCGTGTCACCGGGGAGCTGTTTTTT

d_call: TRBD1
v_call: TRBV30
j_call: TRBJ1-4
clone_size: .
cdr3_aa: CAWSVGGVNGEKLFF
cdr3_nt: TGTGCCTGGAGTGTAGGGGGCGTAAACGGCGAAAAACTGTTTTTT

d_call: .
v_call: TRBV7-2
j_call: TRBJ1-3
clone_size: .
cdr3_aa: CASVWGPGNTIYF
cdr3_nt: TGTGCCAGCGTTTGGGGGCCTGGAAACACCATATATTTT

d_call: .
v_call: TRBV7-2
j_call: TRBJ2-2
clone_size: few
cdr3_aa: CASSPRYHTGELFF
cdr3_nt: TGTGCCAGCAGCCCCCGCTACCACACCGGGGAGCTGTTTTTT

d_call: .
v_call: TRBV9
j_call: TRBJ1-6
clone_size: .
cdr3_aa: CASSADRNSPLHF
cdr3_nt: TGTGCCAGCAGCGCCGACAGAAATTCACCCCTCCACTTT

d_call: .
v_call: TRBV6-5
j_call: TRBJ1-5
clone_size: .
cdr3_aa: CASSSRTDQPQHF
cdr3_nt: TGTGCCAGCAGTTCGCGGACGGATCAGCCCCAGCATTTT

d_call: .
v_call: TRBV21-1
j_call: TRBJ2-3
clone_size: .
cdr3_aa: CASGRGRRGDTQYF
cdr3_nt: TGTGCCAGCGGGAGGGGGCGAAGGGGTGATACGCAGTATTTT

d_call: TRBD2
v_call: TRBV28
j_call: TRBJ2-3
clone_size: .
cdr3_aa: CASDRVAGGPTDTQYF
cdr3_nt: TGTGCCAGCGACCGTGTGGCGGGAGGGCCCACAGATACGCAGTATTTT

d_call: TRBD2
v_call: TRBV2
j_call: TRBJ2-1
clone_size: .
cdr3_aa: CPRSQGGAREGSSYNEQFF
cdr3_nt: TGTCCCCGCAGTCAAGGGGGGGCGCGGGAGGGGAGCTCCTACAATGAGCAGTTCTTC

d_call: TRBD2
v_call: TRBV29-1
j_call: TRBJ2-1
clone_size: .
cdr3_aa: CSVEGLGGGVNEQFF
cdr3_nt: TGCAGCGTTGAAGGTTTGGGGGGGGGAGTCAATGAGCAGTTCTTC

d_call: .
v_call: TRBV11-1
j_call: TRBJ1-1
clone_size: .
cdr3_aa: CASSLLSNTEAFF
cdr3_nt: TGTGCCAGCAGCTTACTCTCAAACACTGAAGCTTTCTTT

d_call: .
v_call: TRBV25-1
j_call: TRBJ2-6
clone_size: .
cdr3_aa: CASSEPGANVLTF
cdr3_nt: TGTGCCAGCAGTGAACCTGGGGCCAACGTCCTGACTTTC

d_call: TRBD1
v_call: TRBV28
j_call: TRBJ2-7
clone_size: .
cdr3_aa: CASSASGTGGYEQYF
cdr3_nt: TGTGCCAGCAGTGCGTCCGGGACAGGGGGCTACGAGCAGTACTTC

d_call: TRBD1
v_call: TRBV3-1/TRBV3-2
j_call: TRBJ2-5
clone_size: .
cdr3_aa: CASSQMDRGGETQYF
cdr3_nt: TGTGCCAGCAGCCAAATGGACAGGGGTGGAGAGACCCAGTACTTC

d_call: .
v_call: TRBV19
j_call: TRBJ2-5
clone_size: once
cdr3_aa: CASSKTKETQYF
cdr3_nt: TGTGCCAGTAGTAAAACAAAAGAGACCCAGTACTTC

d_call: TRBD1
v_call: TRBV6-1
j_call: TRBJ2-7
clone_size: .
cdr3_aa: CASSARGTGGGREQYF
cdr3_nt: TGTGCCAGCAGTGCCAGGGGAACAGGGGGCGGCCGCGAGCAGTACTTC

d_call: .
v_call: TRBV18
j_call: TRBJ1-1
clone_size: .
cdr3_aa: CASSPDWLGSTEAFF
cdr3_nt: TGTGCCAGCTCACCAGACTGGCTGGGAAGCACTGAAGCTTTCTTT

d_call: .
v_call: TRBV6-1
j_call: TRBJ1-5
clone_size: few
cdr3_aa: CASSEPLGNQPQHF
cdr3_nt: TGTGCCAGCAGTGAACCCCTGGGGAATCAGCCCCAGCATTTT

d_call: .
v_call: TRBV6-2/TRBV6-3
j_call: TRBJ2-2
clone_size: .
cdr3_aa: CASSYWRRGANTGELFF
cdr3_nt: TGTGCCAGCAGTTACTGGCGGCGGGGAGCGAACACCGGGGAGCTGTTTTTT

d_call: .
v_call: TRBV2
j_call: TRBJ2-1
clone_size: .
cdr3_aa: CACSEGWARVGSSYNEQFF
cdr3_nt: TGTGCCTGCAGTGAAGGGTGGGCGCGGGTGGGGAGCTCCTACAATGAGCAGTTCTTC

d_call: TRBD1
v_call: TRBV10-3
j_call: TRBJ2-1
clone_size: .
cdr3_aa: CAISGQGGIHNEQFF
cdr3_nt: TGTGCCATCAGTGGACAGGGGGGAATCCACAATGAGCAGTTCTTC

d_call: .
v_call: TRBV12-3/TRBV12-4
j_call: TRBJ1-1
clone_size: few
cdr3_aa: CASSPGLPTEAFF
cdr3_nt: TGTGCCAGCAGTCCCGGGCTTCCCACTGAAGCTTTCTTT

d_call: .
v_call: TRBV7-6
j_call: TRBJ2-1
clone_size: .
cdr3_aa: CASSLGSSYNEQFF
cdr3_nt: TGTGCCAGCAGCCTGGGCAGCTCCTACAATGAGCAGTTCTTC

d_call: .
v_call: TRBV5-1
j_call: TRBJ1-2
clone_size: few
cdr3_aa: CASSPGEYGYTF
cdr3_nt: TGCGCCAGCAGCCCAGGGGAATATGGCTACACCTTC

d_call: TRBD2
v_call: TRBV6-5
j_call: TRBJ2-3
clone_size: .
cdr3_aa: CATTPLGLTTDTQYF
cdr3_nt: TGTGCCACTACCCCCCTGGGACTAACGACAGATACGCAGTATTTT

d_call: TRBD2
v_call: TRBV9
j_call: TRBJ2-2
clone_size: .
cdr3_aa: CASGLGTSLTGELFF
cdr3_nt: TGTGCCAGTGGGTTGGGGACTAGTCTCACCGGGGAGCTGTTTTTT

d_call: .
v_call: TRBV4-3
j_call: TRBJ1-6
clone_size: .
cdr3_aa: CASSQDPRGYNSPLHF
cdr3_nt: TGCGCCAGCAGCCAAGATCCGAGGGGTTATAATTCACCCCTCCACTTT

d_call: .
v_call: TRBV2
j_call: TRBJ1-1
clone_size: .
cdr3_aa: CASTRGGQYTEAFF
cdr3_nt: TGTGCCAGCACGAGGGGTGGACAGTACACTGAAGCTTTCTTT

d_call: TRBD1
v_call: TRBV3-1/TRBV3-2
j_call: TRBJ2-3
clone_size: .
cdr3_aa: CASSQVGQGGDTQYF
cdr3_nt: TGTGCCAGCAGCCAAGTTGGACAGGGGGGAGATACGCAGTATTTT

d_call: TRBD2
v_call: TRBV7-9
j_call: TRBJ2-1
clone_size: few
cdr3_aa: CASVGTSGRYNEQFF
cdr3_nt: TGTGCCAGCGTGGGGACTAGCGGGAGGTACAATGAGCAGTTCTTC

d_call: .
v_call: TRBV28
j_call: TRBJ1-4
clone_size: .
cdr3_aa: CASSPRKGNEKLFF
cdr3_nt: TGTGCCAGCAGTCCGAGGAAGGGTAACGAAAAACTGTTTTTT

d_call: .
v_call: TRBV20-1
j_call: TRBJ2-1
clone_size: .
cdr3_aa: CSASIGDSSYNEQFF
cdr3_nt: TGCAGTGCTAGTATTGGGGACTCCTCCTACAATGAGCAGTTCTTC

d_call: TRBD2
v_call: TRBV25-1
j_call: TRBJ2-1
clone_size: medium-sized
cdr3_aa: CASSGAGGNNEQFF
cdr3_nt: TGTGCCAGCAGTGGAGCGGGAGGGAATAATGAGCAGTTCTTC

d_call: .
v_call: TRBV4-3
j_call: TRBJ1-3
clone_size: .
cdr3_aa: CASSQDPAGRSGNTIYF
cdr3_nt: TGCGCCAGCAGCCAAGACCCAGCAGGGAGGTCTGGAAACACCATATATTTT

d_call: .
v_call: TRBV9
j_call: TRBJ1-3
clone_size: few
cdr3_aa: CASSPGVAGNTIYF
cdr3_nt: TGTGCCAGCAGTCCAGGGGTCGCCGGAAACACCATATATTTT

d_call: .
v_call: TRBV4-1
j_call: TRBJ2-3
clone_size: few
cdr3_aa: CASSQENTDTQYF
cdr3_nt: TGCGCCAGCAGCCAAGAAAACACAGATACGCAGTATTTT

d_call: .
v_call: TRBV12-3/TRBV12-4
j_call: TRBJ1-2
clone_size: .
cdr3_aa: CASKGYGYTF
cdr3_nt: TGTGCCAGCAAGGGCTATGGCTACACCTTC

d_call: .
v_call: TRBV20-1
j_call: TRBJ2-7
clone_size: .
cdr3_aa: CSASPLRQEDEQYF
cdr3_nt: TGCAGTGCTAGTCCTCTAAGACAGGAGGACGAGCAGTACTTC

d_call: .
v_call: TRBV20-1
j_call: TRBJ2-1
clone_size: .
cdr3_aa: CSASTVGNEQFF
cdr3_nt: TGCAGTGCTAGTACTGTGGGCAATGAGCAGTTCTTC

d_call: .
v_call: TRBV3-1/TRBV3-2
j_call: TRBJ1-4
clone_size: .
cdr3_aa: CASRIRARNEKLFF
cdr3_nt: TGTGCCAGCAGGATCAGGGCCAGAAATGAAAAACTGTTTTTT

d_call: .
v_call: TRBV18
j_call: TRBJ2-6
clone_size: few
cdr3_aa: CASSPPGQLSGANVLTF
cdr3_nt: TGTGCCAGCTCACCACCGGGCCAACTCTCTGGGGCCAACGTCCTGACTTTC

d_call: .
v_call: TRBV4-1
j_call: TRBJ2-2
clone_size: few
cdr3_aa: CASSQDSPETGELFF
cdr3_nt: TGCGCCAGCAGCCAAGATTCCCCGGAAACCGGGGAGCTGTTTTTT

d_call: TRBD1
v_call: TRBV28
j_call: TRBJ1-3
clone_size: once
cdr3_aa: CASGKTGGSGNTIYF
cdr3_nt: TGTGCCAGCGGGAAGACAGGGGGCTCTGGAAACACCATATATTTT

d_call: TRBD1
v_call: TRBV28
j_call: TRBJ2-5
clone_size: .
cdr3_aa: CASSSGQVLRETQYF
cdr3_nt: TGTGCCAGCAGTTCCGGACAGGTTTTACGAGAGACCCAGTACTTC

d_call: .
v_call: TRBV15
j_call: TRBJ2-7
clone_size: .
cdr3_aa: CATSRGSTPYEQYF
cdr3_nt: TGTGCCACCAGCAGGGGGAGCACCCCCTACGAGCAGTACTTC

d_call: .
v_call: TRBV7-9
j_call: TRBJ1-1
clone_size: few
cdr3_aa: CASRLDSGNEAFF
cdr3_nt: TGTGCCAGCAGATTGGACAGCGGCAACGAAGCTTTCTTT

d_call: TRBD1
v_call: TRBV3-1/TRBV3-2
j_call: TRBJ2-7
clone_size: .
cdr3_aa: CASSQPDRVHEQYF
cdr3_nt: TGTGCCAGCAGCCAGCCCGACAGGGTTCACGAGCAGTACTTC

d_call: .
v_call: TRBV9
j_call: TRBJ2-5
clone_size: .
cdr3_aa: CASSVGGVGETQYF
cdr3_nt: TGTGCCAGCAGCGTAGGGGGGGTTGGGGAGACCCAGTACTTC

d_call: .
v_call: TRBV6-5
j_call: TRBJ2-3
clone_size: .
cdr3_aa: CASSYGDGGDTQYF
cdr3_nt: TGTGCCAGCAGTTACGGGGACGGAGGAGATACGCAGTATTTT

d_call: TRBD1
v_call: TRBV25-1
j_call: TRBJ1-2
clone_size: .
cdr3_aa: CASSGGTGTTLNYGYTF
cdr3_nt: TGTGCCAGCAGTGGTGGGACAGGAACAACACTAAACTATGGCTACACCTTC

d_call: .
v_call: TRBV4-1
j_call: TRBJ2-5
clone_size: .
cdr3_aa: CASSQGEADTQETQYF
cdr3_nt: TGCGCCAGCAGCCAAGGGGAAGCGGACACACAAGAGACCCAGTACTTC

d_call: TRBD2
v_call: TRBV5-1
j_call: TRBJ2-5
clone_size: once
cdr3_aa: CASSLEPGLAGGVQYF
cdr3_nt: TGCGCCAGCAGCTTGGAACCGGGACTAGCGGGGGGGGTCCAGTACTTC